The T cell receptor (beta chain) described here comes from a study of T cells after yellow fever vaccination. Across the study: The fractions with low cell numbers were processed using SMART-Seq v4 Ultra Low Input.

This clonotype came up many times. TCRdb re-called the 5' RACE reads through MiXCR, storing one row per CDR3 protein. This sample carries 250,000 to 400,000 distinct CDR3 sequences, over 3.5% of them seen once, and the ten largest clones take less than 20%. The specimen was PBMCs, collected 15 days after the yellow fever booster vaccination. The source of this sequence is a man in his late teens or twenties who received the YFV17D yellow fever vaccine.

The CDR3 spells CASSIAGINTGELFF. The CDR3 nucleotides read TGTGCCAGTAGTATCGCGGGGATAAACACCGGGGAGCTGTTTTTT. J is TRBJ2-2 and V is TRBV19; D perhaps matches TRBD2 (6 bases). Trimming pared 3 bases from V and 2 bases from J, leaving 10 bases between. The CDR3 is made up of 15 amino acids. Looked up from germline, CDR1 is LNHDA and CDR2 is SQIVND (reference sequence).